This T cell receptor (beta chain) stems from a study of breast tumors, draining lymph nodes, adjacent tissues. This clonotype is classed as medium-sized. The target antigen is unknown. V lost 2 bases and J 9 bases, leaving 20 bases between the germline ends. Per the germline V gene, CDR1 is SGHKS and CDR2 is YYEKEE (reference sequence). This CDR3 has 15 amino acids. TCRdb passed the multiplex PCR reads through MiXCR, listing each CDR3 protein once. The sample lists 12,000 to 15,000 distinct CDR3 sequences; around 50% were seen once. Points from the study as a whole: Tumor T cell lymph node origin was a supported hypothesis, not proven. Tumor TCR diversity was below lymph nodes but above nontumor tissue. The data were judged consistent with most tumor T cells coming from lymph node and expanding in tumor.

This sequence joins TRBV5-5 and TRBJ1-2; D uncertain. The source is a female donor with breast cancer. Some clones in this sample may be carry-over from other donors' samples. Sequenced: tumor-adjacent breast tissue. Written as DNA, the CDR3 is TGTGCCAGCAGCTTAATAATTGGACCGTCAACTAGCTACACCTTC. Its translation: CASSLIIGPSTSYTF.